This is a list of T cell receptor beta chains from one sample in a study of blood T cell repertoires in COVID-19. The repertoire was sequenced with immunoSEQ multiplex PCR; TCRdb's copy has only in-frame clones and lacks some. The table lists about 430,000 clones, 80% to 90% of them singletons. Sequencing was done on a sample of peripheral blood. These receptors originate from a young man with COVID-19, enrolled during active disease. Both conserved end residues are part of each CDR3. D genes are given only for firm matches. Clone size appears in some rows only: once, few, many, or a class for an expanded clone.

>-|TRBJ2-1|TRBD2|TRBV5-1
TGCGCCAGCAGACAGGACACTAGCGACTCCTACAATGAGCAGTTCTTC
CASRQDTSDSYNEQFF
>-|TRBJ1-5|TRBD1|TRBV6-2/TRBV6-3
TGTGCCAGCAGCCGACAGGGGAATCAGCCCCAGCATTTT
CASSRQGNQPQHF
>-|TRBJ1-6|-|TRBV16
TGTGCCAGCAGCCACACCCAGGGAAATTCACCCCTCCACTTT
CASSHTQGNSPLHF
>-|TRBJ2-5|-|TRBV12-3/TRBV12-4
TGTGCCAGTTTACCCCCAAGCGAGGCGACCCAGTACTTC
CASLPPSEATQYF
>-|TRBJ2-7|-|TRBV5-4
TGTGCCAGCAGCGTGCTCAGGGGGGTGGACTACGAGCAGTACTTC
CASSVLRGVDYEQYF
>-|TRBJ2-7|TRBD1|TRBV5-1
TGCGCCAGCAGCTTCGGGACAGTTCGGAGTTACGAGCAGTACTTC
CASSFGTVRSYEQYF
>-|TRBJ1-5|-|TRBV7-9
TGTGCCAGCAGCTTAGCGGGGGGTAGAAGCAATCAGCCCCAGCATTTT
CASSLAGGRSNQPQHF
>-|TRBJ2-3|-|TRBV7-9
TGTGCCAGCAAAGACGGACTGAGGGTAGATACGCAGTATTTT
CASKDGLRVDTQYF
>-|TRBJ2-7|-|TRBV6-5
TGTGCCAGCAGTTCGATCAGGTCGTCAACCTACGAGCAGTACTTC
CASSSIRSSTYEQYF
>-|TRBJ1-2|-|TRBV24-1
TGTGCCACTCACCCCGACAGCCTCTATGGCTACACCTTC
CATHPDSLYGYTF
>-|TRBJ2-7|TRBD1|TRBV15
TGTGCCACCAGCAGAGATCTTGGGACAGGGGGATACGAGCAGTACTTC
CATSRDLGTGGYEQYF
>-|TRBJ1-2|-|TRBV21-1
TGTGCCCCCGTGACAGGGGGCAGCGACTATGGCTACACCTTC
CAPVTGGSDYGYTF
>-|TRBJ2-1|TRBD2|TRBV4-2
TGTGCCAGCAGCCAAGATGTGGCGGGGGGGCCTTACAATGAGCAGTTCTTC
CASSQDVAGGPYNEQFF
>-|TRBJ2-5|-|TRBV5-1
TGCGCCAGCAGCCAGGACTCCCAAGAGACCCAGTACTTC
CASSQDSQETQYF
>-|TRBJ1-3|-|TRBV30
TGTGCCTGGAGTGCCACTAGGCCATCTGGAAACACCATATATTTT
CAWSATRPSGNTIYF
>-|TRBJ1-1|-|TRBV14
TGTGCCAGCAGCCAAGGGTTTGCGGTGAGGAGGGGAGCTTTCTTT
CASSQGFAVRRGAFF
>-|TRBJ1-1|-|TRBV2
TGTGCCAGCAGTGAAGGCAGGGGCGGCACTGAAGCTTTCTTT
CASSEGRGGTEAFF
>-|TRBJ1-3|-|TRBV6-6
TGTGCCAGCAGTTACTCGAACAGGGATGGAAACACCATATATTTT
CASSYSNRDGNTIYF
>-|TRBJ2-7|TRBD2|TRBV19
TGTGCCAGTAGTGGCCTAGCGGGAGTTGAGCAGTACTTC
CASSGLAGVEQYF
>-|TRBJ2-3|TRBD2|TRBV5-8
TGTGCCAGCAGCTTGACGTATTTAGCGGGTATTAGCACAGATACGCAGTATTTT
CASSLTYLAGISTDTQYF
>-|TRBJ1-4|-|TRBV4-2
TGTGCCAGCAGCCAAGAGCCGCAGGGACTAAATGAAAAACTGTTTTTT
CASSQEPQGLNEKLFF
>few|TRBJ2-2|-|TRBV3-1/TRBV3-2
TGTGCCAGCAGCCAGGAGGGGAGAGGGGAGCTGTTTTTT
CASSQEGRGELFF
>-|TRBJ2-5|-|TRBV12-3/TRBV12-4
TGTGCCAGCACCTACGGAGGCGAGACCCAGTACTTC
CASTYGGETQYF
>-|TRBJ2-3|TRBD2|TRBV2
TGTGCCAGCAGTGTGTCCGCGGGAGCCGCCGGGGGTACGCAGTATTTT
CASSVSAGAAGGTQYF
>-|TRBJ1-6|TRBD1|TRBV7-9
TGTGCCAGCAGCCTTACAGGGGCGCGAAATTCACCCCTCCACTTT
CASSLTGARNSPLHF
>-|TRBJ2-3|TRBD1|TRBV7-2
TGTGCCAGCAGCCCCGGACAGGGCACAGATACGCAGTATTTT
CASSPGQGTDTQYF
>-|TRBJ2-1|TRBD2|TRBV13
TGTGCCAGCATCGAGCAGTCGGGGGGGAGCTCCTACAATGAGCAGTTCTTC
CASIEQSGGSSYNEQFF
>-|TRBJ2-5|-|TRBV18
TGTGCCAGCTCACAACGGTCCCAGGGGAAGCTAGAGACCCAGTACTTC
CASSQRSQGKLETQYF
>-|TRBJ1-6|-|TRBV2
TGTGCCAGCAGGAAGACAGATTCACCCCTCCACTTT
CASRKTDSPLHF
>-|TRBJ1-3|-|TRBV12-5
TGTGCTAGTGGTCCCCCAGGAACTTCTGGAAACACCATATATTTT
CASGPPGTSGNTIYF
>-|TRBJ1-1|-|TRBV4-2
TGTGCCAGCAGCCAAATGATTGCACAGGAGGAAGCTTTCTTT
CASSQMIAQEEAFF
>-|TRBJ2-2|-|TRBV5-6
TGTGCCAGCAGCTCGGGAGGACAGGGGAACACCGGGGAGCTGTTTTTT
CASSSGGQGNTGELFF
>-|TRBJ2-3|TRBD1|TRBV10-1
TGCGCCAGCCAAAGGGACAGGGGGCCTGATACGCAGTATTTT
CASQRDRGPDTQYF
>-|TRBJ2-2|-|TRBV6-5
TGTGCCAGCAGTTACAAATTTGGGACTTCTACCGGGGAGCTGTTTTTT
CASSYKFGTSTGELFF
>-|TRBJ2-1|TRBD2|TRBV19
TGTGCCAGTAGTATAGGGTCTGAGGGACTAGCGGGAGTCGCCAATGAGCAGTTCTTC
CASSIGSEGLAGVANEQFF
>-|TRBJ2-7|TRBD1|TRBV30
TGTGCCTGGGAAGGACAGGACTCCTACGAGCAGTACTTC
CAWEGQDSYEQYF
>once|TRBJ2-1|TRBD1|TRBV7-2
TGTGCCAGCAGCTTAGGCGGGACAGGCCTTTACAATGAGCAGTTCTTC
CASSLGGTGLYNEQFF
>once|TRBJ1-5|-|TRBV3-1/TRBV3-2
TGTGCCAGCAGCCACCTAGACAATCAGCCCCAGCATTTT
CASSHLDNQPQHF
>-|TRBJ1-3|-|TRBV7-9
TGTGCCAGCAGCTCACAGGGCAACTCTGGAAACACCATATATTTT
CASSSQGNSGNTIYF
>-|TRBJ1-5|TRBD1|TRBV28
TGTGCCAGCAGTTTATCCGGACAGGGCAATCAGCCCCAGCATTTT
CASSLSGQGNQPQHF
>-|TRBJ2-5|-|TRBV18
TGTGCCAGCTCACCGACGGGGTACCAAGAGACCCAGTACTTC
CASSPTGYQETQYF
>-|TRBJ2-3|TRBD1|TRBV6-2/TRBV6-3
TGTGCCAGCAGTTACGATACAGGGGGAGTTACAGATACGCAGTATTTT
CASSYDTGGVTDTQYF
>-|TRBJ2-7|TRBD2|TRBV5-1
TGCGCCAGCAGCCCAACTAGCGGGAGTAACGAGCAGTACTTC
CASSPTSGSNEQYF
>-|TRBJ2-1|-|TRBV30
TGTGCCTGGAGTGTGGCGGGCGGTTGGAATGAGCAGTTCTTC
CAWSVAGGWNEQFF
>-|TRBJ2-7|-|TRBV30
TGTGCCTGGAGTAGGGACTTATACTACGAGCAGTACTTC
CAWSRDLYYEQYF
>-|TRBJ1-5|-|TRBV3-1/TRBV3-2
TGTGCCAGCAGCCAAGCTCGGTCCCAGGTGGTATCCTATAGCAATCAGCCCCAGCATTTT
CASSQARSQVVSYSNQPQHF
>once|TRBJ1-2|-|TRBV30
TGTGCCTGCAAAACCTGGGGCGCCAATAACTATGGCTACACCTTC
CACKTWGANNYGYTF
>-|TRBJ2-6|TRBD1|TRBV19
TGTGCCAGTATGCAGGGGGCCGGGGCCAACGTCCTGACTTTC
CASMQGAGANVLTF
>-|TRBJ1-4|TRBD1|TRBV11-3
TGTGCCAGCAGCTTAGATAGTCAAAGGACAGGGGAGAAGAATGAAAAACTGTTTTTT
CASSLDSQRTGEKNEKLFF
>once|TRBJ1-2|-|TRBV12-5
TGTGCTAGTGGTTTGTCCTTAGTTGGGGGGTCAAATGGCTACACCTTC
CASGLSLVGGSNGYTF